The 19 T cell receptor beta chains below come from one sample, sequenced in a study of blood T cell repertoires in COVID-19. This table comes from immunoSEQ multiplex PCR, and its TCRdb copy is limited to in-frame clones, with some not included. The table shows 90,000 to 120,000 clones, with around 92% occurring only once. Source material: peripheral blood. Receptor source: a man in his forties with active or convalescent COVID-19.

This rearrangement joins TRBV2 to TRBJ1-2; 9 bases align to TRBD1. V was clipped by 3 bases and J by 1 base; unmatched bases: 6. This CDR3 comprises 16 residues. The V gene's germline CDR1 is SNHLY and CDR2 FYNNEI. Here the CDR3 DNA reads TGTGCCAGCAGTGATTTAGGACAGGGGATTAACTATGGCTACACCTTC. This translates into CASSDLGQGINYGYTF.

The rearrangement joins TRBV7-2 to TRBJ2-1, with 16 nucleotides matching TRBD2. CDR1 is SGHTA, CDR2 FQGNSA, per germline. V lost 3 bases and J lost 7; bases outside the gene matches: 3. This CDR3 region has 16 residues. The DNA of the CDR3 is TGTGCCAGCAGCTTGGGACTAGCGGGAGGGGGTAATGAGCAGTTCTTC. It is translated as CASSLGLAGGGNEQFF. Together with reference TRBV7-2 and TRBJ2-1, the CDR3 gives the full variable domain: GAGVSQSPSNKVTEKGKDVELRCDPISGHTALYWYRQSLGQGLEFLIYFQGNSAPDKSGLPSDRFSAERTGGSVSTLTIQRTQQEDSAVYLCASSLGLAGGGNEQFFGPGTRLTVL.

V is TRBV6-2 or TRBV6-3 and J is TRBJ1-1; maybe TRBD1 (6 bases). Germline values: CDR1 MNHEY, CDR2 SVGEGT. Trimming took 4 bases from V and 4 from J, leaving 13 bases between them. The CDR3 totals 14 residues. CDR3 sequence reads: CASSSQARGTEAFF. Written as DNA, the CDR3 is TGTGCCAGCAGTTCCCAGGCCAGGGGCACTGAAGCTTTCTTT.

The chain has TRBV11-2 and TRBJ2-7; D not resolved. Between the trimmed V and J ends, which lost 1 base and 3 bases, there was a span of 7 bases. Germline lookup yields CDR1 SGHAT and CDR2 FQNNGV. CDR3 size: 13 residues. The CDR3 nucleotides are TGTGCCAGCAGCTTAGGGGCAGACTACGAGCAGTACTTC. This translates into CASSLGADYEQYF.

The rearrangement joins TRBV7-3 to TRBJ1-2; tentatively, D is TRBD1 (5 bases). This CDR3 comprises 14 residues. Germline V gene lookup returns CDR1 SGHTA and CDR2 FQGTGA. Trimming left V 3 bases short and J 8 bases short, with 16 bases between. The CDR3 DNA reads as TGTGCCAGCAGCTTTAGCAGGGAGGGACGCGGCTACACCTTC. Its protein is CASSFSREGRGYTF. The full variable domain, completed using reference TRBV7-3 and TRBJ1-2, is GAGVSQTPSNKVTEKGKYVELRCDPISGHTALYWYRQSLGQGPEFLIYFQGTGAADDSGLPNDRFFAVRPEGSVSTLKIQRTERGDSAVYLCASSFSREGRGYTFGSGTRLTVV.

This chain uses TRBV6-2 or TRBV6-3 with TRBJ2-7; 11 bases match TRBD2. Looked up from germline, CDR1 is MNHEY and CDR2 is SVGEGT. The CDR3 extends over 16 amino acids. The J segment lost 4 bases and the V segment lost 0 bases, leaving 5 bases of the junction unmatched. CDR3 nucleotide sequence: TGTGCCAGCAGTTACTCAAGACTAGCGGGAAGGTACGAGCAGTACTTC. It translates to CASSYSRLAGRYEQYF.

This rearrangement joins TRBV7-2 to TRBJ2-1, with D perhaps TRBD2 (6 bases). Deletions cut 5 bases from V and 7 bases from J, with 15 bases between. Per germline, CDR1 SGHTA and CDR2 FQGNSA. This CDR3 region has 14 residues. CDR3 region: CASSPDSGYNEQFF. CDR3 sequence (DNA): TGTGCCAGCAGCCCAGATAGCGGATATAATGAGCAGTTCTTC.

As regards this clone: One junction end disagrees with the germline gene, perhaps due to a read error. This rearrangement joins TRBV6-4 to TRBJ1-5; the D is unclear. Germline CDR1 MRHNA, CDR2 SNTAGT. The CDR3 length is 13 residues. The CDR3 nucleotides read TGTGCCAGCAGTGACGGAGGCAATCTGCCCCAGCATTTT. This encodes CASSDGGNLPQHF.

J is TRBJ2-7 and V is TRBV10-2, with 7 positions matching TRBD1. Germline V gene data show CDR1 as WSHSY and CDR2 as SAAADI. The CDR3 loop spans 14 amino acids. With 6 bases clipped from V and 1 base from J, the junction kept 6 bases outside the gene matches. CDR3 in DNA: TGCGCCAGCAGGAGGGGGCAGGGTTCCTACGAGCAGTACTTC. It yields the protein CASRRGQGSYEQYF.

V and J are TRBV3-1 (or the pseudogene TRBV3-2) and TRBJ2-2; D is ambiguous. Germline loops: CDR1 LGHDT, CDR2 YNNKEL (reference sequence). The CDR3 is made up of 16 amino acids. V lost 0 bases, J lost 2 bases, and 10 bases lay in between. CDR3 bases: TGTGCCAGCAGCCAAGAGTGGCGGAGCAACACCGGGGAGCTGTTTTTT. Protein sequence: CASSQEWRSNTGELFF.

V is TRBV25-1 and J is TRBJ1-6, with D perhaps TRBD1 (5 bases). V lost 2 bases, J lost 10 bases, and 9 bases lay in between. The CDR3 length is 13 residues. Germline V gene sequence: CDR1 MGHDK, CDR2 SYGVNS. CDR3 coding DNA: TGTGCCAGCAGTGAACAGGGTCACTCACCCCTCCACTTT. It yields the protein CASSEQGHSPLHF.

The gene calls are TRBV7-2 and TRBJ1-1, with a weak D call TRBD1 (5 bases). Trimming removed 4 bases from V and 2 bases from J, with 8 bases in between. The CDR3 runs 13 residues. Germline V lookup: CDR1 SGHTA, CDR2 FQGNSA. The CDR3 DNA reads as TGTGCCAGCAGCTCACAGGAAAACACTGAAGCTTTCTTT. Encoded protein: CASSSQENTEAFF.

A few counts support this clone. The V gene is TRBV5-4, the J gene TRBJ2-5; the match to TRBD2 covers 11 bases. With 3 bases clipped from V and 5 bases from J, the junction kept 15 bases outside the gene matches. The CDR3 contains 18 residues. Per the germline V gene, CDR1 is SGHNT and CDR2 is YYREEE (reference sequence). CDR3 sequence (DNA): TGTGCCAGCAGCTACCTCGCGATAGCGGGAGGGGGTGGGGAGACCCAGTACTTC. This encodes CASSYLAIAGGGGETQYF.

The chain has TRBV7-9 and TRBJ2-7; D is possibly TRBD2 (5 bases). Deletions cut 5 bases from V and 3 bases from J, with 11 bases between. In germline, CDR1 is SEHNR, CDR2 FQNEAQ (reference sequence). This CDR3 has 13 amino acids. The CDR3 protein is CASSGSVNYEQYF. The DNA for the CDR3 is TGTGCCAGCAGCGGTAGCGTCAACTACGAGCAGTACTTC. Combining the CDR3 with reference TRBV7-9 and TRBJ2-7 gives the whole variable domain DTGVSQNPRHKITKRGQNVTFRCDPISEHNRLYWYRQTLGQGPEFLTYFQNEAQLEKSRLLSDRFSAERPKGSFSTLEIQRTEQGDSAMYLCASSGSVNYEQYFGPGTRLTVT.

The chain has TRBV7-2 and TRBJ1-5; D unclear. This CDR3 is built from 15 residues. Germline-derived CDR1 and CDR2 are SGHTA and FQGNSA. The ends were cut back, 1 base at V and 7 bases at J, with 14 bases in the middle. The CDR3 bases are TGTGCCAGCAGCTTAGGGCAGGCCGCTTCGCAGCCCCAGCATTTT. Translation: CASSLGQAASQPQHF.

The CDR3 DNA reads TGTGCCAGCAGTTTCACGGACGAGCAGTACTTC. Translation gives CASSFTDEQYF. The chain recombines TRBV12-3 or TRBV12-4 with TRBJ2-7; D unresolved. The CDR3 covers 11 residues. V was trimmed by 3 bases and J by 5 bases, leaving 5 bases between them.

This chain connects TRBV5-8 to TRBJ1-5; D gene uncertain. Looked up from germline, CDR1 is SGHTS and CDR2 is YDEGEE. The CDR3 is 15 residues long. The V end was cut by 7 bases, the J end by 0 bases, with 14 bases between. CDR3 DNA sequence: TGTGCCAGCGCGGGTTATGCGGATAGCAATCAGCCCCAGCATTTT. Amino acids: CASAGYADSNQPQHF.

On this clone itself: The same CDR3 is also encoded by other DNA sequences in this sample. The chain employs TRBV11-2 and TRBJ2-7; a possible D gene is TRBD2 (5 bases). Per the germline V gene, CDR1 is SGHAT and CDR2 is FQNNGV. The germline V and J ends were trimmed by 5 bases and 3 bases, with 11 bases remaining between them. This CDR3 has 13 residues. The CDR3 bases are TGTGCCAGCAGCGCCGGACTGGACTACGAGCAGTACTTC. This codes for CASSAGLDYEQYF.

The V and J genes are TRBV25-1 and TRBJ2-1; possibly TRBD1 for D (5 bases). The CDR3 loop spans 13 amino acids. Looked up from germline, CDR1 is MGHDK and CDR2 is SYGVNS. V was pared by 8 bases and J by 3 bases, with 11 bases between. The CDR3 loop reads CASGAKGYNEQFF. The DNA of the CDR3 is TGTGCCAGCGGGGCGAAAGGCTACAATGAGCAGTTCTTC.